One and the same sample provided the 29 T cell receptor beta chains below, sequenced in a study of a mutant IDH1 vaccine in newly diagnosed glioma. The protocol was immunoSEQ multiplex PCR, while the TCRdb copy is restricted to in-frame clones and leaves out a portion. The sample lists some 26,000 clones; 80% to 85% were seen once. These receptors' targets are unknown. Time point defined: week 23, last vaccination. The vaccine gave 300 ug of a 20-mer mutant IDH1 peptide subcutaneously per dose. The sample in question was PBMCs, obtained from a glioma patient whose treatment included an IDH1 peptide vaccine. These receptors all stem from a woman aged 25-40 years with glioma.

The V gene is TRBV13, the J gene TRBJ1-1, with a weak D call TRBD1 (5 bases). The CDR3 has 15 amino acids. The V end was cut by 5 bases, the J end by 4 bases, with 17 bases between. Germline V gene sequence: CDR1 PRHDT, CDR2 FYEKMQ (reference sequence). Written as DNA, the CDR3 is TGTGCCAGCAGCCCGAGGGGCTCTTCGACCACTGAAGCTTTCTTT. Protein sequence: CASSPRGSSTTEAFF.

The CDR3 spells CASSESGGLTYEQYF. The DNA of the CDR3 is TGTGCCAGCAGTGAATCAGGGGGCCTAACCTACGAGCAGTACTTC. The V call is TRBV2, the J call TRBJ2-5; 8 positions agree with TRBD1. The J call may be incorrect, as the DNA end agrees better with TRBJ2-7. Germline V gene sequence: CDR1 SNHLY, CDR2 FYNNEI. The CDR3 extends over 15 amino acids.

V gene TRBV4-1 combines with J gene TRBJ1-6, with D maybe TRBD1 (6 bases). CDR1 is MGHRA and CDR2 is YSYEKL in the germline V gene. V lost 3 bases and J lost 9, with 18 bases in between. The CDR3 has 16 residues. The CDR3 here is CASSHLRIGGSSPLHF. CDR3 bases: TGCGCCAGCAGCCACCTAAGGATAGGGGGGTCTTCACCCCTCCACTTT.

V is TRBV25-1 and J is TRBJ1-4; D is perhaps TRBD1 (6 bases). Germline CDR1 and CDR2: MGHDK and SYGVNS. This CDR3 is built from 15 residues. The V gene lost 1 base and the J gene lost 1 base, with 7 bases spanning the gap. In DNA, the CDR3 is TGTGCCAGCAGTGAATTCAGGGGAACTAATGAAAAACTGTTTTTT. This sequence encodes CASSEFRGTNEKLFF. The variable domain in full, with the rest retrieved from reference TRBV25-1 and TRBJ1-4, is EADIYQTPRYLVIGTGKKITLECSQTMGHDKMYWYQQDPGMELHLIHYSYGVNSTEKGDLSSESTVSRIRTEHFPLTLESARPSHTSQYLCASSEFRGTNEKLFFGSGTQLSVL.

The chain links TRBV7-9 to TRBJ2-3, with 9 bases identical to TRBD2. The J segment lost 1 base and the V segment lost 5 bases, leaving 10 bases of the junction unmatched. CDR1 SEHNR and CDR2 FQNEAQ come from the germline V gene (reference sequence). The CDR3 covers 17 residues. The CDR3 DNA is TGTGCCAGCAGCGCCATGCGGGGGGGCAGGGGCACAGATACGCAGTATTTT. Its protein is CASSAMRGGRGTDTQYF.

The V call is TRBV2, the J call TRBJ1-3, with no clear D. The germline CDR1 and CDR2 sequences are SNHLY and FYNNEI. V was trimmed by 6 bases and J by 1 base, leaving 16 bases between them. CDR3 length: 16 amino acids. This CDR3 is CASSAGGRGSGNTIYF. The CDR3 DNA is TGTGCCAGCAGCGCGGGAGGCCGGGGTTCTGGAAACACCATATATTTT.

For the CDR3, the DNA is TGTGCCAGCAGTTACTCTGGCGCCCAAGAGACCCAGTACTTC. This sequence encodes CASSYSGAQETQYF. The chain joins TRBV6-5 to TRBJ2-5; D gene ambiguous. Trimming took off 0 bases at V and 1 base at J, with 6 bases between the two ends. CDR1 and CDR2 (germline): MNHEY, SVGAGI. This CDR3 is built from 14 residues.

This clone is labeled medium-sized. V gene TRBV5-6 combines with J gene TRBJ2-3; 11 nucleotides agree with TRBD1. CDR3 length: 15 amino acids. V was clipped by 4 bases and J by 5 bases; unmatched bases: 6. Germline assignment: CDR1 SGHDT and CDR2 YYEEEE. The CDR3 protein is CASSEDRGLVDTQYF. Written as DNA, the CDR3 is TGTGCCAGCAGCGAGGACAGGGGGCTGGTAGATACGCAGTATTTT.

The chain carries TRBV4-1 and TRBJ1-4; 7 positions agree with TRBD1. The CDR3 contains 17 residues. The germline gives CDR1 MGHRA, CDR2 YSYEKL. Trimming removed 7 bases from V and 0 bases from J; junction bases left unmatched: 11. As DNA, the CDR3 is TGCGCCAGCACCGGAGGGGGCATGATTGCAACTAATGAAAAACTGTTTTTT. The encoded protein is CASTGGGMIATNEKLFF.

V usage is TRBV5-4 and J usage is TRBJ2-7, with unresolved D. The germline V and J ends were trimmed by 0 bases and 3 bases, with 10 bases remaining between them. The CDR3 extends over 14 amino acids. CDR1 and CDR2 (germline): SGHNT, YYREEE (reference sequence). Here the CDR3 reads CASSLAWGDYEQYF. In DNA, the CDR3 is TGTGCCAGCAGCTTGGCCTGGGGTGACTACGAGCAGTACTTC.

The chain links TRBV18 to TRBJ1-4, with D possibly being TRBD1 (6 bases). V gave up 3 bases and J gave up 4 bases, with 15 bases separating them. Germline V CDR1 and CDR2: KGHSH, LQKENI. This CDR3 spans 16 amino acids. CDR3 coding DNA: TGTGCCAGCTCACCGGACGGTACAGGGAATAATGAAAAACTGTTTTTT. Translated, it gives CASSPDGTGNNEKLFF.

This clone came up once. The gene calls are TRBV4-1 and TRBJ1-1; TRBD1 matches 7 bases. V lost 3 bases to trimming and J lost 0 bases; unmatched junction nucleotides: 1. Germline-derived CDR1 and CDR2 are MGHRA and YSYEKL. This CDR3 is built from 14 residues. CDR3 coding DNA: TGCGCCAGCAGCCACGGACAGGTGAACACTGAAGCTTTCTTT. Amino acid sequence: CASSHGQVNTEAFF.

The table lists this clone with a count of one. The CDR3 nucleotides read TGTGCCAGCAGCTTGGTAGGACAGAATAATTCACCCCTCCACTTT. Translated: CASSLVGQNNSPLHF. This chain joins TRBV5-6 and TRBJ1-6, with D possibly being TRBD1 (6 bases). The ends were cut back, 0 bases at V and 5 bases at J, with 9 bases in the middle. The CDR3 has 15 residues. The V gene's germline CDR1 is SGHDT and CDR2 YYEEEE.

The chain carries TRBV25-1 and TRBJ1-1, with D maybe TRBD1 (5 bases). CDR3 size: 16 residues. Germline V gene sequence: CDR1 MGHDK, CDR2 SYGVNS. V shed 2 bases and J shed 1 base, with 14 bases lying between them. CDR3 sequence reads: CASSEVGAAKNTEAFF. CDR3 DNA sequence: TGTGCCAGCAGTGAAGTAGGGGCCGCCAAGAACACTGAAGCTTTCTTT.

The rearrangement uses TRBV4-2 and TRBJ2-6; TRBD1 agrees at 7 bases. Germline V gives CDR1 LGHNA, CDR2 YNFKEQ. V lost 0 bases and J lost 0; bases outside the gene matches: 5. This CDR3 contains 18 residues. CDR3: CASSQDPTGSSGANVLTF. The CDR3 DNA sequence: TGTGCCAGCAGCCAAGATCCGACAGGGAGCTCTGGGGCCAACGTCCTGACTTTC.

The chain has TRBV7-9 and TRBJ2-7; perhaps TRBD2 as D (6 bases). The CDR3 is 13 amino acids. Deletions cut 5 bases from V and 4 bases from J, with 12 bases between. Germline CDR1 reads SEHNR; CDR2 reads FQNEAQ (reference sequence). CDR3 loop: CASSPRGRYEQYF. As DNA, the CDR3 is TGTGCCAGCAGCCCGCGAGGGAGGTACGAGCAGTACTTC.

This chain connects TRBV5-5 to TRBJ1-4; D unresolved. CDR3 size: 14 residues. Trimming removed 0 bases from V and 2 bases from J, with 5 bases in between. CDR1 SGHKS and CDR2 YYEKEE come from the germline V gene (reference sequence). The DNA for the CDR3 is TGTGCCAGCAGCTTGGGAGGCACTAATGAAAAACTGTTTTTT. It specifies CASSLGGTNEKLFF.

The J gene is TRBJ2-3, the V gene TRBV5-1, with TRBD2 identical over 8 bases. V trimming: 2 bases; J trimming: 6 bases; junction bases outside the gene matches: 5. The CDR3 has 14 residues. Germline V gene sequence: CDR1 SGHRS, CDR2 YFSETQ. CDR3 sequence reads: CASSFRIAGDTQYF. The CDR3 nucleotides read TGCGCCAGCAGCTTTAGGATAGCGGGGGATACGCAGTATTTT.

The CDR3 sequence is CASSLGGPGQPQHF. Written as DNA, the CDR3 is TGCGCCAGCAGCTTGGGGGGCCCGGGCCAGCCCCAGCATTTT. The V call is TRBV5-1, the J call TRBJ1-5, with a tentative D call TRBD1 (5 bases). Germline assignment: CDR1 SGHRS and CDR2 YFSETQ. This CDR3 region has 14 residues. V was shortened by 0 bases and J by 7 bases, with 11 bases between the two germline ends.

The chain recombines TRBV7-9 with TRBJ1-2, with 10 positions matching TRBD1. The CDR3 runs to 15 residues. Germline V lookup: CDR1 SEHNR, CDR2 FQNEAQ (reference sequence). Trimming removed 5 bases from V and 8 bases from J; junction bases left unmatched: 11. The CDR3 loop reads CASSTTEGQGLGYTF. In DNA form, the CDR3 reads TGTGCCAGCAGCACCACCGAGGGACAGGGGCTCGGCTACACCTTC. Full variable domain (missing parts from reference TRBV7-9 and TRBJ1-2): DTGVSQNPRHKITKRGQNVTFRCDPISEHNRLYWYRQTLGQGPEFLTYFQNEAQLEKSRLLSDRFSAERPKGSFSTLEIQRTEQGDSAMYLCASSTTEGQGLGYTFGSGTRLTVV.

This sequence joins TRBV7-9 and TRBJ2-7; TRBD1 matches at 8 bases. V lost 3 bases, J lost 3 bases, and 4 bases stayed unmatched. From germline, CDR1 is SEHNR and CDR2 FQNEAQ (reference sequence). The CDR3 is 14 amino acids. CDR3 region: CASSFGTGLYEQYF. The DNA of the CDR3 is TGTGCCAGCAGCTTCGGGACAGGCCTCTACGAGCAGTACTTC.

This clone was recorded once. The V and J genes are TRBV5-6 and TRBJ1-3; TRBD1 agrees at 8 bases. Trimming took 4 bases from V and 0 from J; bases not matched to a gene: 6. The germline gives CDR1 SGHDT, CDR2 YYEEEE. This CDR3 region has 16 residues. The CDR3: CASSIRTGSSGNTIYF. DNA of the CDR3: TGTGCCAGCAGCATCAGGACAGGGAGCTCTGGAAACACCATATATTTT.

The J gene is TRBJ2-7, the V gene TRBV5-6, with TRBD1 identical over 8 bases. This CDR3 contains 13 residues. The germline V gene has CDR1 SGHDT and CDR2 YYEEEE. J was trimmed by 3 bases and V by 3 bases; bases with no gene match: 2. CDR3 nucleotides: TGTGCCAGCAGCTATGGGACAGGCTACGAGCAGTACTTC. It specifies CASSYGTGYEQYF.

The genes are TRBV5-6 and TRBJ1-2, with 8 bases aligning to TRBD1. Trimming at V came to 0 bases and at J to 2 bases, leaving 3 bases not matched to a gene. The CDR3 runs 15 residues. Germline lookup yields CDR1 SGHDT and CDR2 YYEEEE. As DNA, the CDR3 is TGTGCCAGCAGCTTGGTGTACAGGGGGAACTATGGCTACACCTTC. The encoded protein is CASSLVYRGNYGYTF.

The chain couples TRBV4-1 to TRBJ2-5; no clear D gene. This CDR3 region has 14 residues. The V gene's germline CDR1 is MGHRA and CDR2 YSYEKL. Between the trimmed V and J ends, which lost 5 bases and 1 base, there was a span of 11 bases. The CDR3 loop is CASSATGIQETQYF. The CDR3, as DNA: TGCGCCAGCAGCGCAACGGGCATCCAAGAGACCCAGTACTTC.

This rearrangement joins TRBV4-3 to TRBJ1-1; D remains unclear. The CDR3 is made up of 13 amino acids. Deletions cut 0 bases from V and 0 bases from J, with 2 bases between. CDR1 is LGHNA and CDR2 is YSLEER in the germline V gene. The CDR3 reads CASSQELNTEAFF. The CDR3 nucleotides read TGCGCCAGCAGCCAAGAGCTGAACACTGAAGCTTTCTTT.

J is TRBJ1-6 and V is TRBV6-5, with D perhaps matching TRBD1 (5 bases). The V gene lost 2 bases and the J gene lost 4 bases, with 12 bases spanning the gap. The CDR3 has 16 amino acids. Looked up from germline, CDR1 is MNHEY and CDR2 is SVGAGI. The CDR3 reads CASSYGGIGYNSPLHF. DNA of the CDR3: TGTGCCAGCAGTTACGGGGGGATCGGGTATAATTCACCCCTCCACTTT.

This chain joins TRBV18 and TRBJ2-5; D unclear. V shed 4 bases and J shed 5 bases, with 8 bases lying between them. Per germline, CDR1 KGHSH and CDR2 LQKENI. This CDR3 has 12 amino acids. CDR3 sequence (DNA): TGTGCCAGCTCACTTGTTACCGAGACCCAGTACTTC. This gives the protein CASSLVTETQYF.

This clone was detected a few times. This chain joins TRBV5-1 and TRBJ1-1, with TRBD1 identical over 8 bases. The CDR3 totals 15 residues. V was pared by 1 base and J by 10 bases, with 12 bases of the junction left unmatched. CDR1 and CDR2 (germline): SGHRS, YFSETQ. The CDR3 bases are TGCGCCAGCAGCTTGACGGGTTGGGACAGGCCACGAGCTTTCTTT. Translating it yields CASSLTGWDRPRAFF.